This entry lists 30 T cell receptor beta chains sequenced from one sample in a study of CD8 T cells in Susac syndrome. Random hexamers primed reverse transcription of about 0.45 to 1 ug RNA. TCRdb re-called the immunoSEQ multiplex PCR reads with MiXCR, one entry per CDR3 protein. The table shows around 100,000 distinct CDR3 sequences, with around 95% occurring only once. The sample consisted of CD8+ T cells from PBMCs. These receptors were collected from a human donor with Susac syndrome.

The gene calls are TRBV5-1 and TRBJ1-4; D remains unclear. Germline CDR1 SGHRS, CDR2 YFSETQ. V lost 0 bases, J lost 8 bases, and 8 bases lay in between. This CDR3 spans 13 amino acids. CDR3 bases: TGCGCCAGCAGCTTGGCCCCCCAGGAAAAACTGTTTTTT. This sequence encodes CASSLAPQEKLFF. Looking up the rest from reference TRBV5-1 and TRBJ1-4 gives the full variable domain: KAGVTQTPRYLIKTRGQQVTLSCSPISGHRSVSWYQQTPGQGLQFLFEYFSETQRNKGNFPGRFSGRQFSNSRSEMNVSTLELGDSALYLCASSLAPQEKLFFGSGTQLSVL.

This clonotype came up once. This rearrangement joins TRBV29-1 to TRBJ2-1, with D perhaps matching TRBD2 (6 bases). The V end was cut by 0 bases, the J end by 10 bases, with 10 bases between. CDR1 SQVTM and CDR2 ANQGSEA come from the germline V gene. CDR3 size: 12 residues. The chain's CDR3 is CSVEELRGEQFF. In nucleotides, the CDR3 is TGCAGCGTTGAAGAACTCCGGGGGGAGCAGTTCTTC.

This rearrangement joins TRBV4-1 to TRBJ2-3, with 8 nucleotides matching TRBD2. Germline V gene data show CDR1 as MGHRA and CDR2 as YSYEKL. This CDR3 has 17 amino acids. V lost 0 bases to trimming and J lost 2 bases; unmatched junction nucleotides: 7. This CDR3 is CASSQDTSGTYTDTQYF. CDR3 coding DNA: TGCGCCAGCAGCCAAGATACTAGCGGAACCTACACAGATACGCAGTATTTT.

This rearrangement joins TRBV30 to TRBJ1-5; D is unresolved. The germline V gene encodes CDR1 GTSNPN and CDR2 SVGIG (reference sequence). V was trimmed by 3 bases and J by 5 bases, leaving 20 bases between them. The CDR3 length is 16 residues. Here the CDR3 DNA reads TGTGCCTGGAGGGTGTGGGTCCAGCCCTTCCATCAGCCCCAGCATTTT. It translates to CAWRVWVQPFHQPQHF.

This clonotype has a handful of counts. The chain links TRBV27 to TRBJ1-5; D is ambiguous. V gave up 3 bases and J gave up 0 bases, with 9 bases separating them. Germline CDR1 reads MNHEY; CDR2 reads SMNVEV (reference sequence). This CDR3 is built from 15 residues. In DNA form, the CDR3 reads TGTGCCAGCAGTTTGGACGGCTATAGCAATCAGCCCCAGCATTTT. It codes for CASSLDGYSNQPQHF.

This chain connects TRBV29-1 to TRBJ1-2; D is uncertain. The CDR3 covers 15 residues. The V gene lost 0 bases and the J gene lost 0 bases, with 11 bases spanning the gap. Germline CDR1 SQVTM, CDR2 ANQGSEA. The CDR3: CSVEDIRTANYGYTF. Here the CDR3 DNA reads TGCAGCGTTGAAGATATCAGAACAGCTAACTATGGCTACACCTTC.

The V gene is TRBV29-1, the J gene TRBJ2-1; weak D call: TRBD2 (7 bases). CDR1 is SQVTM and CDR2 is ANQGSEA in the germline V gene. This CDR3 comprises 15 residues. With 5 bases removed from V and 0 bases from J, the gap between germline ends came to 14 bases. The CDR3 reads CSVKGGESSYNEQFF. In DNA form, the CDR3 reads TGCAGCGTTAAGGGGGGGGAAAGCTCCTACAATGAGCAGTTCTTC.

The rearrangement joins TRBV15 to TRBJ2-6, with D maybe TRBD2 (5 bases). The CDR3 sequence is 16 residues long. Germline-derived CDR1 and CDR2 are LNHNV and YYDKDF (reference sequence). V lost 1 base to trimming and J lost 1 base, with 8 bases between them. CDR3 amino acids: CATSRGTGSGANVLTF. CDR3 bases: TGTGCCACCAGCAGAGGAACGGGGTCTGGGGCCAACGTCCTGACTTTC.

This rearrangement joins TRBV3-1 to TRBJ2-2; 9 bases map to TRBD2. After removal of 0 bases from V and 9 bases from J, the junction contained 14 bases not matched to a gene. The CDR3 has 18 amino acids. The germline gives CDR1 LGHDT, CDR2 YNNKEL (reference sequence). The CDR3 loop is CASSQESSGGPAVWELFF. CDR3 nucleotides: TGTGCCAGCAGCCAAGAGAGTAGCGGGGGTCCTGCTGTCTGGGAGCTGTTTTTT.

The V call is TRBV2, the J call TRBJ2-7; D gene uncertain. Trimming removed 4 bases at V and 12 bases at J, with 13 bases between. The CDR3 totals 11 residues. The germline CDR1 and CDR2 sequences are SNHLY and FYNNEI. CDR3 DNA sequence: TGTGCCAGCAGTGTCGGTCCTATCGCGTACTTC. This gives the protein CASSVGPIAYF.

The chain recombines TRBV28 with TRBJ1-5; tentative D call: TRBD1 (5 bases). Germline V lookup: CDR1 MDHEN, CDR2 SYDVKM. This CDR3 has 14 residues. The V gene lost 7 bases and the J gene lost 2 bases, with 12 bases spanning the gap. In DNA form, the CDR3 reads TGTGCCAGCATCGACAGCTCTGGCAATCAGCCCCAGCATTTT. Amino acids: CASIDSSGNQPQHF.

This clonotype was seen once. This CDR3 reads CSGLTGANVLTF. CDR3 nucleotide sequence: TGCAGCGGATTGACAGGGGCCAACGTCCTGACTTTC. The rearrangement uses TRBV29-1 and TRBJ2-6; D ambiguous. The CDR3 is 12 residues long. Between the trimmed V and J ends, which lost 7 bases and 4 bases, there was a span of 8 bases. Germline CDR1 SQVTM, CDR2 ANQGSEA.

CDR3 residues: CSARRQGIGEQFF. Here the CDR3 DNA reads TGCAGTGCTAGGAGGCAGGGGATCGGTGAGCAGTTCTTC. The chain links TRBV20-1 to TRBJ2-1; possibly TRBD1 for D (6 bases). This CDR3 has 13 amino acids. With 3 bases removed from V and 9 bases from J, the gap between germline ends came to 15 bases. Germline V gives CDR1 DFQATT, CDR2 SNEGSKA (reference sequence).

This chain links TRBV14 with TRBJ2-1, with a weak D call TRBD2 (6 bases). The germline V and J ends were trimmed by 0 bases and 6 bases, with 15 bases remaining between them. Germline V lookup: CDR1 SGHDN, CDR2 FVKESK. The CDR3 spans 16 residues. In nucleotides, the CDR3 is TGTGCCAGCAGCCAAGATCGAGCTTGGGGAGGCAATGAGCAGTTCTTC. Translated: CASSQDRAWGGNEQFF.

The chain couples TRBV6-4 to TRBJ2-3, with a possible D match to TRBD1 (6 bases). Germline V CDR1 and CDR2: MRHNA, SNTAGT. The length of the CDR3 is 15 residues. V dropped 6 bases and J dropped 5 bases, with 18 bases sitting between them. CDR3 sequence (DNA): TGTGCCAGCAGCACGGGACAAAGGGCCGGAGATACGCAGTATTTT. The encoded protein is CASSTGQRAGDTQYF.

The chain joins TRBV9 to TRBJ2-7, with TRBD1 matching over 10 bases. The V and J ends lost 4 bases and 7 bases, in that order; junction bases with no gene match: 8. The CDR3 contains 14 residues. Germline CDR1 SGDLS, CDR2 YYNGEE. CDR3 DNA sequence: TGTGCCAGCAGCTCCCGGGACAGGGGTAGGGAGCAGTACTTC. Translated, it gives CASSSRDRGREQYF.

The rearrangement joins TRBV20-1 to TRBJ2-5; D is ambiguous. Trimming left V 6 bases short and J 0 bases short, with 11 bases between. The CDR3 spans 13 residues. Germline V lookup: CDR1 DFQATT, CDR2 SNEGSKA (reference sequence). The CDR3 sequence: CSATGGHQETQYF. The CDR3 DNA reads TGCAGTGCCACCGGTGGGCACCAAGAGACCCAGTACTTC.

The chain couples TRBV20-1 to TRBJ1-2, with D possibly matching TRBD1 (5 bases). From germline, CDR1 is DFQATT and CDR2 SNEGSKA (reference sequence). V dropped 6 bases and J dropped 4 bases, with 15 bases sitting between them. The CDR3 has 13 residues. The CDR3 DNA sequence: TGCAGTGCCGCAATGGACACCATCTATGGCTACACCTTC. Translation gives CSAAMDTIYGYTF.

The chain has TRBV28 and TRBJ1-1; the D gene is possibly TRBD1 (5 bases). Germline lookup yields CDR1 MDHEN and CDR2 SYDVKM. The CDR3 is 16 residues long. Trimming stripped 5 bases from V and 3 bases from J, with 19 bases between. The CDR3 sequence: CASSPASTAWHTEAFF. CDR3 sequence (DNA): TGTGCCAGCAGTCCAGCCTCGACAGCCTGGCACACTGAAGCTTTCTTT.

A single count supports this clonotype. The chain recombines TRBV7-9 with TRBJ2-1; TRBD2 matches at 16 bases. CDR3 length: 16 residues. Germline V CDR1 and CDR2: SEHNR, FQNEAQ (reference sequence). J was trimmed by 8 bases and V by 5 bases; bases with no gene match: 6. The CDR3: CASSPPGLAGGDEQFF. DNA for the CDR3: TGTGCCAGCAGCCCTCCGGGACTAGCGGGAGGGGATGAGCAGTTCTTC.

The rearrangement uses TRBV2 and TRBJ2-4; tentatively, D is TRBD1 or TRBD2 (6 bases each). This CDR3 contains 14 residues. The germline V gene has CDR1 SNHLY and CDR2 FYNNEI. Trimming stripped 3 bases from V and 8 bases from J, with 14 bases between. DNA for the CDR3: TGTGCCAGCAGTGAGTCGGGGGCCCAACACATTCAGTACTTC. This encodes CASSESGAQHIQYF.

The V call is TRBV2, the J call TRBJ1-1; D remains ambiguous. This CDR3 is 13 amino acids long. V dropped 6 bases and J dropped 1 base, with 9 bases sitting between them. Germline CDR1 SNHLY, CDR2 FYNNEI. CDR3 sequence (DNA): TGTGCCAGCAGCGTCAACAGGAACACTGAAGCTTTCTTT. It yields the protein CASSVNRNTEAFF.

This chain links TRBV20-1 with TRBJ2-5; D possibly corresponds to TRBD2 (6 bases). The germline V gene has CDR1 DFQATT and CDR2 SNEGSKA (reference sequence). The CDR3 covers 14 residues. V was cut by 6 bases and J by 3 bases, with 17 bases left in between. The CDR3 is CSACEGTGEETQYF. In nucleotides, the CDR3 is TGCAGTGCCTGCGAGGGGACTGGAGAAGAGACCCAGTACTTC.

The chain combines TRBV5-1 with TRBJ1-1; TRBD1 might be the D (5 bases). The germline V gene encodes CDR1 SGHRS and CDR2 YFSETQ. The CDR3 covers 15 residues. Between the trimmed V and J ends, which lost 0 bases and 4 bases, there was a span of 13 bases. CDR3: CASSLDEGRVTEAFF. The CDR3 DNA follows: TGCGCCAGCAGCTTGGATGAGGGGAGGGTCACTGAAGCTTTCTTT.

The J gene is TRBJ2-5, the V gene TRBV5-1; no clear D gene. V was shortened by 2 bases and J by 1 base, with 9 bases between the two germline ends. This CDR3 spans 14 amino acids. Germline V gene sequence: CDR1 SGHRS, CDR2 YFSETQ. This CDR3 is CASSFGRTQETQYF. In nucleotides, the CDR3 is TGCGCCAGCAGCTTTGGACGGACCCAAGAGACCCAGTACTTC.

V is TRBV6-2 or TRBV6-3 and J is TRBJ2-7; D is unresolved. The germline V gene has CDR1 MNHEY and CDR2 SVGEGT. V lost 5 bases and J 3 bases, leaving 5 bases between the germline ends. The CDR3 spans 11 residues. The DNA for the CDR3 is TGTGCCAGCAGTCCCCTCTACGAGCAGTACTTC. Protein: CASSPLYEQYF.

V usage is TRBV5-6 and J usage is TRBJ1-5, with a possible D match to TRBD1 (5 bases). Germline V gene sequence: CDR1 SGHDT, CDR2 YYEEEE. V was pared by 2 bases and J by 6 bases, with 6 bases between. There are 12 residues in the CDR3. DNA of the CDR3: TGTGCCAGCAGCTTAGGGGCTCAGCCCCAGCATTTT. Translating gives CASSLGAQPQHF.

The chain is built from TRBV29-1 and TRBJ2-1, with TRBD2 matching 7 bases. With V trimmed by 6 bases and J by 1 base, 6 bases remained unmatched. The germline gives CDR1 SQVTM, CDR2 ANQGSEA. This CDR3 is built from 14 residues. In nucleotides, the CDR3 is TGCAGCGTGGAACGGACTAGATCCTACAATGAGCAGTTCTTC. Protein product: CSVERTRSYNEQFF.

The chain uses TRBV3-1 and TRBJ2-5; D is unclear. V was clipped by 1 base and J by 1 base, with 7 bases between them. The CDR3 runs 14 residues. Germline V lookup: CDR1 LGHDT, CDR2 YNNKEL (reference sequence). The CDR3 DNA reads as TGTGCCAGCAGCCAAGGATACGGCCAAGAGACCCAGTACTTC. Amino acids: CASSQGYGQETQYF.

This chain links TRBV5-1 with TRBJ2-1; 11 bases map to TRBD2. The CDR3 loop spans 16 amino acids. CDR1 is SGHRS and CDR2 is YFSETQ in the germline V gene. V dropped 4 bases and J dropped 8; count of bases not matched to a gene: 11. The CDR3 coding sequence is TGCGCCAGCAGCCCCCGACTAGCGGGGTTTGGTGATGAGCAGTTCTTC. The encoded protein is CASSPRLAGFGDEQFF.